This is a list of T cell receptor beta chains from one sample in a study of blood T cell repertoires in COVID-19. The data were produced by immunoSEQ multiplex PCR, yet TCRdb's version contains in-frame clones alone and is incomplete. The table shows fewer than 300,000 clones, with about nine tenths occurring only once. The sample comprised PBMCs or T cells enriched from blood (not recorded which). The receptors were gathered from a woman aged 40 to 50 with acute COVID-19. The CDR3 runs from the conserved cysteine through the conserved F or W. Each record gives: J gene, V gene, D gene, clone size, CDR3 DNA, CDR3 protein. D genes are given only for firm matches. The size entry is marked missing in some rows and otherwise reads once, few, many or a size class.

j_gene: TRBJ2-3; v_gene: TRBV24-1; d_gene: TRBD2; abundance: once; CDR3nt: TGTGCCACCAGTGATCCGACTAGCGGGAGTTCAGATACGCAGTATTTT; CDR3aa: CATSDPTSGSSDTQYF
j_gene: TRBJ2-1; v_gene: TRBV2; d_gene: .; abundance: once; CDR3nt: TGTGCCAGCAGTGTAGACCGGAGGATCCTAGAGCAGTTCTTC; CDR3aa: CASSVDRRILEQFF
j_gene: TRBJ2-3; v_gene: TRBV7-8; d_gene: .; abundance: once; CDR3nt: TGTGCCAGCAGCTACTATTGGCGGGGACGGGCAAGCACAGATACGCAGTATTTT; CDR3aa: CASSYYWRGRASTDTQYF
j_gene: TRBJ1-2; v_gene: TRBV9; d_gene: .; abundance: .; CDR3nt: TGTGCCAGCAGCGTTACAGCGGGCGGCTACACCTTC; CDR3aa: CASSVTAGGYTF
j_gene: TRBJ1-4; v_gene: TRBV18; d_gene: TRBD1; abundance: .; CDR3nt: TGTGCCAGCTCCCTGGCAGGGGGCTCGGAAGAAAAACTGTTTTTT; CDR3aa: CASSLAGGSEEKLFF
j_gene: TRBJ1-1; v_gene: TRBV29-1; d_gene: TRBD1; abundance: .; CDR3nt: TGCAGCGTCCGGACAGGGCAGAACACTGAAGCTTTCTTT; CDR3aa: CSVRTGQNTEAFF
j_gene: TRBJ2-7; v_gene: TRBV4-2; d_gene: TRBD1; abundance: .; CDR3nt: TGTGCCAGCAGCCAAGGGACAGGCGGTACCTACGAGCAGTACTTC; CDR3aa: CASSQGTGGTYEQYF
j_gene: TRBJ2-1; v_gene: TRBV9; d_gene: .; abundance: .; CDR3nt: TGTGCCAGCACTTTAACTGGAGAAGGCAATGAGCAGTTCTTC; CDR3aa: CASTLTGEGNEQFF
j_gene: TRBJ2-3; v_gene: TRBV7-7; d_gene: TRBD1; abundance: .; CDR3nt: TGTGCTAGCAGCCCGACAGGGGGCAACACAGATACGCAGTATTTT; CDR3aa: CASSPTGGNTDTQYF
j_gene: TRBJ2-2; v_gene: TRBV19; d_gene: TRBD1; abundance: once; CDR3nt: TGTGCCAGTTGGACAGGGGAATCGAACACCGGGGAGCTGTTTTTT; CDR3aa: CASWTGESNTGELFF
j_gene: TRBJ1-1; v_gene: TRBV24-1; d_gene: TRBD1; abundance: .; CDR3nt: TGTGCCACCAGTGATTCAGGGACAGGGCGAGGCACTGAAGCTTTCTTT; CDR3aa: CATSDSGTGRGTEAFF
j_gene: TRBJ1-2; v_gene: TRBV7-2; d_gene: .; abundance: .; CDR3nt: TGTGCCAGCAGCTTAGAAGGGGGATTCGCTGGCTACACCTTC; CDR3aa: CASSLEGGFAGYTF
j_gene: TRBJ2-1; v_gene: TRBV5-1; d_gene: .; abundance: .; CDR3nt: TGCGCCAGCAGCGGTGGAGAGGTTAGCGATGAGCAGTTCTTC; CDR3aa: CASSGGEVSDEQFF
j_gene: TRBJ2-1; v_gene: TRBV18; d_gene: .; abundance: .; CDR3nt: TGTGCCAGCTCACCATCGACAGTCGATGAGCAGTTCTTC; CDR3aa: CASSPSTVDEQFF
j_gene: TRBJ2-2; v_gene: TRBV29-1; d_gene: .; abundance: .; CDR3nt: TGCAGCGTTGATAGAGGGAACACCGGGGAGCTGTTTTTT; CDR3aa: CSVDRGNTGELFF
j_gene: TRBJ1-1; v_gene: TRBV13; d_gene: .; abundance: .; CDR3nt: TGTGCCAGCAGCTTGGACAGTATGAACACTGAAGCTTTCTTT; CDR3aa: CASSLDSMNTEAFF
j_gene: TRBJ2-7; v_gene: TRBV7-6; d_gene: TRBD1; abundance: once; CDR3nt: TGTGCCAGCAGCTTAACCGGACAGGGACACTTCGAGCAGTACTTC; CDR3aa: CASSLTGQGHFEQYF
j_gene: TRBJ1-1; v_gene: TRBV2; d_gene: .; abundance: .; CDR3nt: TGTGCCAGCAAATCCGGTGCAGGCCTGAACACTGAAGCTTTCTTT; CDR3aa: CASKSGAGLNTEAFF
j_gene: TRBJ1-1; v_gene: TRBV28; d_gene: .; abundance: .; CDR3nt: TGTGCCACCCGAACCACTATGAACACTGAAGCTTTCTTT; CDR3aa: CATRTTMNTEAFF
j_gene: TRBJ2-1; v_gene: TRBV28; d_gene: .; abundance: .; CDR3nt: TGTGCCAGCGCCTCGGCAGGGGGGCCCTACAATGAGCAGTTCTTC; CDR3aa: CASASAGGPYNEQFF
j_gene: TRBJ1-2; v_gene: TRBV10-3; d_gene: TRBD1; abundance: .; CDR3nt: TGTGCCATCAGTGCACCGTTCCCAGGGGGTCGAGGCTACACCTTC; CDR3aa: CAISAPFPGGRGYTF
j_gene: TRBJ1-1; v_gene: TRBV28; d_gene: .; abundance: few; CDR3nt: TGTGCCAGCATTCCAGGAGGAAACACTGAAGCTTTCTTT; CDR3aa: CASIPGGNTEAFF